Shown below are 12 T cell receptor beta chains from a single sample sequenced in a study of identical twins. TCRdb processed the 5' RACE reads anew with MiXCR; each CDR3 protein has one entry. The sample yields more than 400,000 distinct CDR3 sequences, approximately 14% seen once. These data also formed part of another study, on yellow fever vaccine responses in identical twins.

Sequencing input: CD4+ T cells sorted from blood. The receptors were sampled from a woman aged 18 to 35 in good health.

This clonotype occurred a few times. The gene calls are TRBV5-1 and TRBJ2-3; D remains ambiguous. The germline V gene encodes CDR1 SGHRS and CDR2 YFSETQ. With 2 bases removed from V and 2 bases from J, the gap between germline ends came to 18 bases. The CDR3 is 17 amino acids. CDR3 bases: TGCGCCAGCAGCTTTGATAGGGTCATACTCGCCACAGATACGCAGTATTTT. Protein product: CASSFDRVILATDTQYF.

There are a few counts of this clonotype. V usage is TRBV20-1 and J usage is TRBJ2-7; 7 nucleotides match TRBD1. Germline V gene sequence: CDR1 DFQATT, CDR2 SNEGSKA (reference sequence). V shed 0 bases, J shed 4 bases, and the junction held 6 bases outside the gene matches. This CDR3 is 14 amino acids long. Here the CDR3 reads CSARDLGDSYEQYF. CDR3 in DNA: TGCAGTGCTAGAGATCTCGGGGACAGTTACGAGCAGTACTTC.

The rearrangement uses TRBV24-1 and TRBJ2-1; 9 positions match TRBD1. The trim removed 1 base at V and 10 bases at J, leaving 10 bases unmatched. Germline-derived CDR1 and CDR2 are KGHDR and SFDVKD. This CDR3 is built from 16 residues. The chain's CDR3 is CATSDFGGDRAGEQFF. The CDR3 nucleotides are TGTGCCACCAGTGATTTTGGGGGGGACAGGGCGGGAGAGCAGTTCTTC.

This clonotype was observed a handful of times. The gene calls are TRBV5-1 and TRBJ2-1; TRBD2 is a possible D gene (5 bases). The CDR3 contains 15 residues. V lost 2 bases, J lost 1 base, and 10 bases lay in between. Germline lookup yields CDR1 SGHRS and CDR2 YFSETQ. CDR3 DNA sequence: TGCGCCAGCAGCTTATACGGGAATTCCTACAATGAGCAGTTCTTC. This encodes CASSLYGNSYNEQFF.

This clonotype has just a few counts. The rearrangement joins TRBV5-1 to TRBJ1-5; the D is unclear. The CDR3 sequence is 13 residues long. Between the trimmed V and J ends, which lost 3 bases and 2 bases, there was a span of 6 bases. Germline CDR1 reads SGHRS; CDR2 reads YFSETQ. The CDR3 loop reads CASSSLGNQPQHF. As DNA, the CDR3 is TGCGCCAGCAGCTCTTTGGGCAATCAGCCCCAGCATTTT.

The CDR3 region has the DNA TGCGCCAGCAGCGATGGAGGGGGATGGCCCTACAATGAGCAGTTCTTC. This codes for CASSDGGGWPYNEQFF. The chain is built from TRBV5-1 and TRBJ2-1; D is possibly TRBD1 or TRBD2 (6 bases each). CDR1 SGHRS and CDR2 YFSETQ come from the germline V gene. CDR3 size: 16 residues. The V end lost 4 bases, the J end lost 2 bases, and 16 bases lay between the germline ends.

The chain joins TRBV5-6 to TRBJ2-1; D might be TRBD2 (5 bases). Germline-derived CDR1 and CDR2 are SGHDT and YYEEEE. The CDR3 spans 12 residues. V was cut by 4 bases and J by 13 bases, with 15 bases left in between. The CDR3 is CASSQDFLRQFF. The CDR3 bases are TGTGCCAGCAGCCAGGACTTTTTGCGACAGTTCTTC.

CDR3 protein: CASSQRGRGGRESTDTQYF. In nucleotides, the CDR3 is TGTGCCAGCAGCCAAAGGGGTCGGGGGGGTCGAGAAAGCACAGATACGCAGTATTTT. The chain couples TRBV3-1 to TRBJ2-3, with 8 bases matching TRBD2. CDR3 size: 19 residues. CDR1 and CDR2 from the germline V gene are LGHDT and YNNKEL (reference sequence). V lost 2 bases, J lost 0 bases, and 13 bases stayed unmatched.

This clonotype was seen a few times. V gene TRBV7-9 combines with J gene TRBJ1-2; 7 bases are a match to TRBD1. The trim removed 7 bases at V and 0 bases at J, leaving 8 bases unmatched. The germline CDR1 and CDR2 sequences are SEHNR and FQNEAQ (reference sequence). The CDR3 loop spans 15 amino acids. CDR3 loop: CASNAGTAANYGYTF. The CDR3 nucleotides read TGTGCCAGCAACGCCGGGACAGCAGCTAACTATGGCTACACCTTC. Supplemented by reference TRBV7-9 and TRBJ1-2, the full variable domain reads DTGVSQNPRHKITKRGQNVTFRCDPISEHNRLYWYRQTLGQGPEFLTYFQNEAQLEKSRLLSDRFSAERPKGSFSTLEIQRTEQGDSAMYLCASNAGTAANYGYTFGSGTRLTVV.

The gene calls are TRBV10-3 and TRBJ2-5; 11 bases agree with TRBD2. Unmatched junction bases numbered 5, after V lost 3 bases and J lost 2 bases. Germline V CDR1 and CDR2: ENHRY, SYGVKD. This CDR3 is 16 amino acids long. CDR3 sequence: CAISEGTSGYQETQYF. CDR3 DNA sequence: TGTGCCATCAGTGAAGGGACTAGCGGCTATCAAGAGACCCAGTACTTC.

The chain is built from TRBV11-2 and TRBJ2-5; D may be TRBD1 or TRBD2 (5 bases each). V lost 1 base and J 6 bases, leaving 15 bases between the germline ends. Germline V gene sequence: CDR1 SGHAT, CDR2 FQNNGV. The CDR3 runs to 15 residues. The CDR3 region has the DNA TGTGCCAGCAGCTTAGTGATGGATGGGGGAAAGACCCAGTACTTC. Protein sequence: CASSLVMDGGKTQYF.

The J gene is TRBJ2-7, the V gene TRBV7-2; D gene uncertain. V shed 4 bases and J shed 3 bases, with 13 bases lying between them. The germline gives CDR1 SGHTA, CDR2 FQGNSA. There are 14 residues in the CDR3. The DNA of the CDR3 is TGTGCCAGCAGCTCTTCTGGCAGCTACTACGAGCAGTACTTC. This gives the protein CASSSSGSYYEQYF.